Listed below are T cell receptor beta chains from one sample, sequenced in a study of T cells after yellow fever vaccination. TCRdb redid the calling of the 5' RACE reads with MiXCR, one entry per CDR3 protein. The data contain just under 600,000 distinct CDR3 sequences, approximately 13% of them seen just once; the ten biggest clones take up about an eighth. The sample in question was PBMCs, obtained on the day of the yellow fever booster vaccination. These receptors originate from a man aged 25 to 40 who received the YFV17D yellow fever vaccine. CDR3s include the opening cysteine and the closing phenylalanine or tryptophan. D genes are given only for firm matches. Size is omitted from some rows. Given values are once, few, many or a class for expanded clones.

CDR3 protein	CDR3 DNA	D gene	CDR3 length	J gene	V gene	clone size
CASSLSRGRFYGYTF	TGTGCCAGCAGCTTATCTAGGGGGCGCTTCTATGGCTACACCTTC	TRBD1	15	TRBJ1-2	TRBV7-8	-
CASSLGFEEKLFF	TGCGCCAGCAGCTTGGGGTTTGAGGAAAAACTGTTTTTT	-	13	TRBJ1-4	TRBV5-1	-
CASSSAGGEDNEQFF	TGTGCCAGCAGTTCCGCGGGAGGAGAAGACAATGAGCAGTTCTTC	TRBD2	15	TRBJ2-1	TRBV28	-
CASSEGPRQFF	TGTGCCAGCAGTGAGGGACCGAGGCAGTTCTTC	-	11	TRBJ2-1	TRBV12-3/TRBV12-4	many
CASSTLLGGSVYEQYF	TGTGCCAGTAGTACCCTGCTCGGCGGGAGTGTCTACGAGCAGTACTTC	TRBD2	16	TRBJ2-7	TRBV19	-
CASSGRDSLYEQYF	TGTGCCAGCAGCGGCCGGGACAGCCTCTACGAGCAGTACTTC	TRBD1	14	TRBJ2-7	TRBV9	-
CASSLQTGVFTDTQYF	TGTGCCAGCAGCCTCCAAACAGGGGTGTTCACAGATACGCAGTATTTT	TRBD1	16	TRBJ2-3	TRBV7-9	-
CASSYPGHPDYGYTF	TGTGCCAGCAGCTACCCGGGACACCCTGACTATGGCTACACCTTC	-	15	TRBJ1-2	TRBV7-2	-
CASSLASAGGYEQYF	TGTGCCAGCAGCTTAGCCTCGGCGGGAGGCTACGAGCAGTACTTC	TRBD2	15	TRBJ2-7	TRBV7-8	few
CASSKAGRPLRDEQFF	TGTGCCAGCAGCAAAGCCGGACGACCCTTGAGGGATGAGCAGTTCTTC	-	16	TRBJ2-1	TRBV21-1	few
CASSQTSGSGDNEQFF	TGTGCCAGCAGCCAGACTAGCGGGAGTGGCGACAATGAGCAGTTCTTC	TRBD2	16	TRBJ2-1	TRBV4-2	few
CASSSNPTGNLRNEQFF	TGTGCCAGCAGCTCAAACCCGACAGGGAATCTCCGCAATGAGCAGTTCTTC	TRBD1	17	TRBJ2-1	TRBV7-8	few
CASSNPRGGHEQYF	TGTGCCAGCAGTAACCCCCGGGGAGGCCACGAGCAGTACTTC	-	14	TRBJ2-7	TRBV7-3	-
CASSSVGQGWDTQYF	TGTGCCAGCAGTTCCGTCGGACAGGGCTGGGATACGCAGTATTTT	TRBD1	15	TRBJ2-3	TRBV6-5	few
CASASSPSTDTQYF	TGTGCCAGTGCATCGAGTCCTAGCACAGATACGCAGTATTTT	-	14	TRBJ2-3	TRBV9	-
CASSLSGANQGSYEQYF	TGTGCCAGCAGTTTATCGGGAGCCAACCAGGGCTCCTACGAGCAGTACTTC	-	17	TRBJ2-7	TRBV27	few
CASSISAGTADTYEQYF	TGTGCCAGTAGTATATCCGCCGGGACAGCGGACACCTACGAGCAGTACTTC	TRBD1	17	TRBJ2-7	TRBV19	-
CASSPSRGQGQPQHF	TGTGCCAGCAGCCCATCGCGGGGACAGGGTCAGCCCCAGCATTTT	TRBD1	15	TRBJ1-5	TRBV12-3/TRBV12-4	few